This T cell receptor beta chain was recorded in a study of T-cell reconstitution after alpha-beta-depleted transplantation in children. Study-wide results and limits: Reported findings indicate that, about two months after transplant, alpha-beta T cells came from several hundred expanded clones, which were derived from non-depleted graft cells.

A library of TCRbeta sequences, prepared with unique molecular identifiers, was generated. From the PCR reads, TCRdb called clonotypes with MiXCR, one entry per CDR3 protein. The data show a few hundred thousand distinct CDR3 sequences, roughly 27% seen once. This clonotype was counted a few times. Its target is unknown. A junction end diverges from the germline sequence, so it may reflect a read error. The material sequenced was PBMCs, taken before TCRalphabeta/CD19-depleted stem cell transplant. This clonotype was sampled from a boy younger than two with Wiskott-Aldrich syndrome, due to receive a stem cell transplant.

CDR3 DNA sequence: TGTGCCAGCACCGAACAGGGTCCGAGCTCCTACAATCAGCAGTTCTTC. Protein sequence: CASTEQGPSSYNQQFF. The chain employs TRBV27 and TRBJ2-1; weak D call: TRBD1 (6 bases). CDR3 length: 16 residues. CDR1 MNHEY and CDR2 SMNVEV come from the germline V gene (reference sequence).